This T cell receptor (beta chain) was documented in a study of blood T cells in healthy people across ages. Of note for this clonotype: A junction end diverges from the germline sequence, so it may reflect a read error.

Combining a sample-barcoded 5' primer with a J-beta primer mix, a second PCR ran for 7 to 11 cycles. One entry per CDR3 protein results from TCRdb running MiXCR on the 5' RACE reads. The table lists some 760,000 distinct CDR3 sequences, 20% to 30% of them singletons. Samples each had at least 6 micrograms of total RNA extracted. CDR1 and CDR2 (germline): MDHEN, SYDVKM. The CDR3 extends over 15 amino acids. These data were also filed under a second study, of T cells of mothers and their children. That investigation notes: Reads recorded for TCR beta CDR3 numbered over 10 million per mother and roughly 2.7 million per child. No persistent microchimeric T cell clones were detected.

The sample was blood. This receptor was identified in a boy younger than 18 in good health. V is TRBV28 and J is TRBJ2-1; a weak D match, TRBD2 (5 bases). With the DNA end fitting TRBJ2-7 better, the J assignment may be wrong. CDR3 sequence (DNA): TGTGCCAGCAGTTTAGTGGTCGAGGGTGATTACGGGCAGTACTTC. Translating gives CASSLVVEGDYGQYF.